The clone carrying this T cell receptor beta chain has only one observation. The target antigen is unknown. A v3.0 immunoSEQ assay was performed at survey level. The table came from immunoSEQ multiplex PCR; TCRdb's copy has only in-frame clones and leaves some out. The data contain about 19,000 clones, 76% of them seen just once; the ten biggest clones take up approximately 15%. This record comes from a study of long-term antiretroviral therapy in people with HIV. Study findings and constraints: Repertoires in HIV (unlike those of controls) had narrower CDR3 length ranges. Blood collection from about 2003 to 2018 possibly occurred under older ART regimens.

Germline CDR1 SGHKS, CDR2 YYEKEE (reference sequence). Trimming pared 1 base from V and 1 base from J, leaving 8 bases between. The CDR3 has 14 residues. The chain links TRBV5-5 to TRBJ1-1; no clear D gene. This TCR came from a woman aged 45-59 years with HIV. This sample comprised unsorted PBMCs, obtained 0.5 years before starting antiretroviral therapy. The CDR3 DNA is TGTGCCAGCAGCTTGTCTGCAGCGAACACTGAAGCTTTCTTT. It translates to CASSLSAANTEAFF. Based on the CDR3 plus reference TRBV5-5 and TRBJ1-1, the full variable domain is DAGVTQSPTHLIKTRGQQVTLRCSPISGHKSVSWYQQVLGQGPQFIFQYYEKEERGRGNFPDRFSARQFPNYSSELNVNALLLGDSALYLCASSLSAANTEAFFGQGTRLTVV.